The next 25 T cell receptor beta chains were all read from a single sample in a study of CD8+ T cells in alopecia areata. Sorting of pooled cutaneous lymph node cells was based on CD4, CD8alpha, NKG2D, NKG2ACE and other markers. The sequencing template was cDNA reverse transcribed from extracted RNA. Method: immunoSEQ multiplex PCR; TCRdb's copy keeps in-frame clones and lacks some. Sampling found approximately 280,000 clones, none seen once. Sequencing was performed on CD4+ T cells sorted from a lymph node. These receptors were obtained from a C3H/HeJ mouse with alopecia areata. The strain's MHC haplotype is H2-k.

As concerns this clone: Gene names are mouse gene names. The CDR3 end lies 4 residues beyond the end of the read and is filled in from the germline J gene. The same CDR3 is also encoded by other DNA sequences in this sample. V gene TRBV5 combines with J gene TRBJ2-2, with D maybe TRBD1 (5 bases). This CDR3 contains 16 residues. Germline assignment: CDR1 LGHNA and CDR2 YNLKQL (reference sequence). Trimming removed 0 bases from V and 4 bases from J, with 12 bases in between. CDR3 DNA (partial): TGTGCCAGCAGCCAAGAAGGAGGAAGGGGCACCGGG. As protein: CASSQEGGRGTG. The complete CDR3 reads CASSQEGGRGTGQLYF.

About this clone: Here the gene names and germline are mouse. The missing CDR3 end, 4 residues past where the read stops, is filled in from the germline J gene. The gene calls are TRBV5 and TRBJ1-1, with 8 nucleotides matching TRBD1. CDR3 size: 12 residues. Germline CDR1 is LGHNA and CDR2 is YNLKQL (reference sequence). CDR3 in amino acids: CASSHRGQEVFF. The DNA read from the CDR3 is TGTGCCAGCAGCCACAGGGGGCAA.

Note on this clone: Gene names refer to mouse genes. The sequence runs out 4 residues before the end of the CDR3; the remainder is reconstructed from the germline J gene. This sequence joins TRBV5 and TRBJ2-5; no definite D call. CDR3 size: 14 residues. Trimming left V 0 bases short and J 1 base short, with 5 bases between. Germline lookup yields CDR1 LGHNA and CDR2 YNLKQL (reference sequence). The CDR3 spells CASSQETYQDTQYF. The sequenced CDR3 bases are TGTGCCAGCAGCCAAGAGACATACCAAGAC.

With respect to this clone: The genes are named according to mouse. The read halts 4 residues ahead of the CDR3 end, with the missing end drawn from the germline J gene. This chain connects TRBV13-2 to TRBJ1-2; 7 nucleotides agree with TRBD1. V was clipped by 5 bases and J by 0 bases; unmatched bases: 4. The germline gives CDR1 NNHNN, CDR2 SYGAGS (reference sequence). CDR3 length equals 14 residues. The CDR3 loop reads CASGKTGTNSDYTF. The part of the CDR3 DNA that was read is TGTGCCAGCGGGAAGACAGGGACAAACTCC.

This clone has a handful of counts. Gene names refer to mouse genes. From the germline J gene comes the end of the CDR3, since the read stops 4 residues before it. The chain joins TRBV13-3 to TRBJ2-2; 9 bases agree with TRBD2. This CDR3 has 16 amino acids. The V gene end was trimmed by 5 bases and the J gene end by 0 bases; junction bases not matched to a gene: 5. Germline V lookup: CDR1 NNHDY, CDR2 SYVADS. The DNA read from the CDR3 is TGTGCCAGCAGCCCTGACTGGGGGTCAAACACCGGG. Protein product: CASSPDWGSNTG. The full CDR3 sequence reads CASSPDWGSNTGQLYF.

This clone was detected a few times. Gene names follow the mouse nomenclature. With the read ending 4 residues before the CDR3 end, the germline J gene is used to fill in that end. The sample contains more than one DNA sequence encoding this CDR3. This chain links TRBV5 with TRBJ2-2; TRBD2 agrees at 8 bases. Trimming took 1 base from V and 3 from J; bases not matched to a gene: 4. The CDR3 contains 16 residues. Looked up from germline, CDR1 is LGHNA and CDR2 is YNLKQL (reference sequence). Incomplete CDR3 DNA: TGTGCCAGCAGCCAAGCGCTGGGGGGAGACACCGGG. Translating it yields CASSQALGGDTG. The entire CDR3 protein reads CASSQALGGDTGQLYF.

This clone was detected only a few times. Gene names are the mouse ones. The read terminates 4 residues before the CDR3 end, so the remaining end is supplied by the germline J gene. The chain combines TRBV14 with TRBJ1-1; TRBD1 is a possible D gene (6 bases). Trimming pared 2 bases from V and 4 bases from J, leaving 9 bases between. Looked up from germline, CDR1 is SGHDT and CDR2 is FRDEAV. The CDR3 is 13 amino acids. CDR3 loop: CASSLSGATEVFF. The part of the CDR3 DNA that was read is TGTGCCAGCAGTTTATCAGGGGCCACA.

This clone showed up just a few times. All gene names here are mouse names. Read data end 4 residues before the CDR3 end; the end is taken from the germline J gene. The chain couples TRBV5 to TRBJ2-5, with a possible D match to TRBD1 (5 bases). CDR3 length equals 14 residues. CDR1 is LGHNA, CDR2 YNLKQL, per germline (reference sequence). CDR3 DNA, as far as it was read: TGTGCCAGCAGCCAAGTCAGGGAGAAAGAC. It codes for CASSQVREKD. The full CDR3 is CASSQVREKDTQYF.

This clone has just a few counts. The listed genes are named as in mouse. Incomplete CDR3 DNA: TGTGCCAGCAGGCTCGGACAAAGTCAAAAC. Translating gives CASRLGQSQN. The entire CDR3 protein is CASRLGQSQNTLYF. This chain links TRBV13-1 with TRBJ2-4; D is perhaps TRBD1 (5 bases). The read ends 4 residues shy of where the CDR3 ends; the end is completed using the germline J gene. The CDR3 length is 14 residues. From germline, CDR1 is NSHNY and CDR2 SYGAGN. The V and J ends lost 5 bases and 0 bases respectively, with 10 bases between them.

In the case of this clone: Mouse names are used for the genes. The read stops 4 residues short of the end of the CDR3; the missing end is completed from the germline J gene. This chain links TRBV19 with TRBJ1-2; the D gene is possibly TRBD1 (6 bases). The CDR3 sequence is 14 residues long. Between the trimmed V and J ends, which lost 5 bases and 0 bases, there was a span of 11 bases. Germline V CDR1 and CDR2: FNHDT, SITEND (reference sequence). The CDR3 here is CASRQGRANSDYTF. CDR3 DNA, as far as it was read: TGTGCCAGCAGACAGGGAAGGGCAAACTCC.

This clone was seen a few times. Mouse gene names and germline throughout. The sequence runs out 4 residues before the end of the CDR3; the remainder is reconstructed from the germline J gene. The rearrangement joins TRBV13-1 to TRBJ1-2, with a tentative D call TRBD1 (6 bases). Germline-derived CDR1 and CDR2 are NSHNY and SYGAGN. This CDR3 comprises 13 residues. CDR3 region: CASGDWGGDDYTF. The DNA read from the CDR3 is TGTGCCAGCGGAGACTGGGGGGGCGAC.

This clone was seen a handful of times. Genes and germline come from the mouse. The DNA ends 4 residues before the CDR3 does, and the rest of the CDR3 is filled in from the germline J gene. This CDR3 is also generated by other DNA sequences in the sample. The chain combines TRBV14 with TRBJ2-5; 8 positions agree with TRBD2. The CDR3 totals 14 residues. With V trimmed by 3 bases and J by 2 bases, 2 bases remained unmatched. Per the germline V gene, CDR1 is SGHDT and CDR2 is FRDEAV. The CDR3 sequence: CASSSTGGQDTQYF. Partial CDR3 DNA: TGTGCCAGCAGTTCCACTGGGGGCCAAGAC.

This clone was counted a few times. Mouse gene names apply. Other DNA sequences of this sample code for an identical CDR3. The CDR3 spells CAWSLTGTNTGQLYF. CDR3 DNA, as far as it was read: TGTGCCTGGAGTCTCACTGGGACAAACACCGGG. The chain joins TRBV31 to TRBJ2-2, with D possibly being TRBD2 (6 bases). From the germline J gene comes the end of the CDR3, since the read stops 4 residues before it. Trimming stripped 0 bases from V and 0 bases from J, with 8 bases between. The length of the CDR3 is 15 residues. CDR1 and CDR2 from the germline V gene are GKSSPN and SITVG.

Note on this clone: Gene names and germline match the mouse. Coverage ceases 4 residues before the CDR3 finishes, and the germline J gene fills in the end. The chain employs TRBV5 and TRBJ2-5; TRBD2 matches at 7 bases. CDR3 length: 14 residues. Looked up from germline, CDR1 is LGHNA and CDR2 is YNLKQL (reference sequence). CDR3 protein: CASSQDYWGDTQYF. CDR3 DNA (partial): TGTGCCAGCAGCCAAGATTACTGGGGAGAC.

Turning to this clone: Mouse germline and gene names are used. Sequencing ends 4 residues short of the CDR3 end; the germline J gene provides the rest. The chain has TRBV13-2 and TRBJ1-2; D is possibly TRBD1 (6 bases). Germline CDR1 is NNHNN and CDR2 is SYGAGS (reference sequence). Trimming left V 5 bases short and J 3 bases short, with 11 bases between. The CDR3 is 13 residues long. CDR3 bases read: TGTGCCAGCGGCCTCGCAGGGGACTCC. Translating gives CASGLAGDS. The full CDR3 protein reads CASGLAGDSDYTF.

For this clone: Here the gene names and germline are mouse. The DNA ends 3 residues before the CDR3 does, and the rest of the CDR3 is filled in from the germline J gene. This CDR3 is also generated by other DNA sequences in the sample. The chain couples TRBV13-2 to TRBJ1-6; 7 nucleotides match TRBD1. TRBJ1-6 is annotated as an ORF whose role is uncertain. The CDR3 totals 15 residues. Germline loops: CDR1 NNHNN, CDR2 SYGAGS (reference sequence). V gave up 5 bases and J gave up 1 base; unmatched junction bases: 3. The covered CDR3 bases are TGTGCCAGCGGCGTACAGGGGTCCTATAATTCGCCC. Translation: CASGVQGSYNSP. The CDR3 as a whole reads CASGVQGSYNSPLYF.

Of note for this clone: The gene names given are mouse names. The read ends 4 residues before the CDR3 terminus; that terminus is restored from the germline J gene. Other DNA sequences in the same sample also yield this CDR3. The chain is built from TRBV14 and TRBJ2-2, with D perhaps TRBD1 (7 bases). V was pared by 2 bases and J by 0 bases, with 8 bases between. The CDR3 is made up of 15 amino acids. The germline V gene has CDR1 SGHDT and CDR2 FRDEAV. The part of the CDR3 DNA that was read is TGTGCCAGCAGTTTAGGGGGCGCAAACACCGGG. Encoded protein: CASSLGGANTG. The CDR3 in full is CASSLGGANTGQLYF.

This clone was counted a few times. Gene names follow the mouse nomenclature. The read terminates 4 residues ahead of where the CDR3 ends, so the germline J gene completes it. This CDR3 is also generated by other DNA sequences in the sample. The chain carries TRBV13-1 and TRBJ2-3, with D hard to call. The germline V gene has CDR1 NSHNY and CDR2 SYGAGN. The CDR3 is 14 amino acids. V dropped 4 bases and J dropped 0 bases, with 9 bases sitting between them. The CDR3 spells CASSRQTSAETLYF. The part of the CDR3 DNA that was read is TGTGCCAGCAGTCGCCAAACTAGTGCAGAA.

Concerning this clone itself: Gene names refer to mouse genes. The sequenced fragment ends 4 residues before the CDR3 boundary, so the rest is inferred from the germline J gene. This chain connects TRBV13-3 to TRBJ2-3, with D perhaps matching TRBD2 (6 bases). Per germline, CDR1 NNHDY and CDR2 SYVADS. The V end lost 0 bases, the J end lost 0 bases, and 8 bases lay between the germline ends. The CDR3 sequence is 15 residues long. The CDR3 spells CASSDDGTSAETLYF. The part of the CDR3 DNA that was read is TGTGCCAGCAGTGATGACGGGACTAGTGCAGAA.

For this clone: Gene names and germline refer to mouse. The read falls 4 residues short of the CDR3 end, and the missing part is taken from the germline J gene. The V call is TRBV19, the J call TRBJ2-5, with TRBD2 matching over 10 bases. V was pared by 4 bases and J by 0 bases, with 8 bases of the junction left unmatched. Germline lookup yields CDR1 FNHDT and CDR2 SITEND (reference sequence). CDR3 size: 17 residues. CDR3: CASSSGGARKNQDTQYF. Partial CDR3 DNA: TGTGCCAGCAGTTCTGGGGGGGCGCGTAAAAACCAAGAC.

As for this clone: All gene names here are mouse names. Read sequence stops 4 residues before the CDR3 end, and the germline J gene provides the missing end. V usage is TRBV5 and J usage is TRBJ2-1, with 10 bases identical to TRBD1. Germline V gene sequence: CDR1 LGHNA, CDR2 YNLKQL (reference sequence). The CDR3 extends over 16 amino acids. CDR3 DNA (partial): TGTGCCAGCAGCCAAGACCGGGACAGGGGTGACGCT. Translated, it gives CASSQDRDRGDA. The complete CDR3 protein is CASSQDRDRGDAEQFF.

In the case of this clone: A much larger clone sits a single nucleotide away, making a read error possible. Mouse gene names and germline throughout. The read falls 4 residues short of the CDR3 end, and the missing part is taken from the germline J gene. Other DNA sequences in the sample encode the same CDR3. The rearrangement joins TRBV13-1 to TRBJ2-7, with 10 bases matching TRBD2. The CDR3 totals 14 residues. Germline assignment: CDR1 NSHNY and CDR2 SYGAGN. CDR3 DNA (partial): TGTGCCAGCAGTGATCGGACTGGGGGTTAT. Its translation is CASSDRTGGY. The CDR3 in its entirety is CASSDRTGGYEQYF.

This clone was seen a handful of times. The genes are named according to mouse. The read comes to an end 4 residues before the CDR3 does, leaving the germline J gene to fill in the end. This rearrangement joins TRBV31 to TRBJ2-2; 8 nucleotides line up with TRBD2. Germline V gene data show CDR1 as GKSSPN and CDR2 as SITVG. The CDR3 sequence is 15 residues long. V lost 0 bases and J lost 6; bases outside the gene matches: 6. CDR3 bases read: TGTGCCTGGAGTCTGTTCCTGGGGGGACCCGGG. Its protein product is CAWSLFLGGPG. The CDR3 as a whole reads CAWSLFLGGPGQLYF. Full variable domain (rest looked up from reference TRBV31 and TRBJ2-2): AQTIHQWPVAEIKAVGSPLSLGCTIKGKSSPNLYWYWQATGGTLQQLFYSITVGQVESVVQLNLSASRPKDDQFILSTEKLLLSHSGFYLCAWSLFLGGPGQLYFGEGSKLTVL.

Only a few counts were recorded for this clone. Germline and genes: mouse. The CDR3 end lies 4 residues beyond the end of the read and is filled in from the germline J gene. The sample carries other DNA sequences with the same CDR3. This rearrangement joins TRBV19 to TRBJ1-1, with D possibly being TRBD1 (6 bases). The CDR3 is 13 amino acids. V shed 3 bases and J shed 1 base, with 7 bases lying between them. The germline V gene has CDR1 FNHDT and CDR2 SITEND (reference sequence). CDR3 DNA, as far as it was read: TGTGCCAGCAGTAGAGGGGGAAACACA. This codes for CASSRGGNT. The full CDR3 sequence reads CASSRGGNTEVFF.

This clone was detected a few times. Genes and germline come from the mouse. The read terminates 4 residues ahead of where the CDR3 ends, so the germline J gene completes it. Other DNA sequences from this sample encode an identical CDR3 as well. The chain employs TRBV17 and TRBJ2-1; 9 nucleotides agree with TRBD2. J lost 0 bases, V lost 6 bases, and 3 bases had no gene match. The CDR3 length is 15 residues. CDR1 and CDR2 (germline): MNHDT, YYDKIL. CDR3 amino acids: CASRGTGNNYAEQFF. The CDR3 DNA, read in part, is TGTGCTAGCAGGGGGACTGGGAATAACTATGCT.